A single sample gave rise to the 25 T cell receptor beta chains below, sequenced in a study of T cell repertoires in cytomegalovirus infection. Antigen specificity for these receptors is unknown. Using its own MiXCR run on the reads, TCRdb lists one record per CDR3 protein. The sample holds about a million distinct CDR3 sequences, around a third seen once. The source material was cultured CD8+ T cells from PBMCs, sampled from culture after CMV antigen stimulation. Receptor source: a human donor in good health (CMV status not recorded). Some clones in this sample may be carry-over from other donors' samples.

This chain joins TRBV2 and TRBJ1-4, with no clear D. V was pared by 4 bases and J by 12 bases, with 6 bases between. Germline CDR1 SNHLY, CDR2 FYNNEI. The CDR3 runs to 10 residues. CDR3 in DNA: TGTGCCAGCAGTGTTCGGGAACTGTTTTTT. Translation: CASSVRELFF.

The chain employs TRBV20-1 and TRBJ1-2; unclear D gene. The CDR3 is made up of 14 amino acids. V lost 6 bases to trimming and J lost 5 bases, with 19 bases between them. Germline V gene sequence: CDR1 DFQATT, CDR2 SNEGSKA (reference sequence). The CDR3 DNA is TGCAGTGCCCCTCTAGGCAGTACGGGATATGGCTACACCTTC. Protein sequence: CSAPLGSTGYGYTF.

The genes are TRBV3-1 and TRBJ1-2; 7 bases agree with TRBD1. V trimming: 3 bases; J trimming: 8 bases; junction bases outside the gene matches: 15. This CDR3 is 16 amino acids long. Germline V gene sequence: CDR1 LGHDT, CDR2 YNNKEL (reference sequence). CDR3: CASSHPHLTGVRGYTF. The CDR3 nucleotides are TGTGCCAGCAGCCACCCCCACTTAACAGGGGTTCGAGGCTACACCTTC.

The CDR3 spells CASSPTSWTGFAGELFF. The DNA for the CDR3 is TGTGCCAGCAGCCCGACATCCTGGACAGGGTTTGCCGGGGAGCTGTTTTTT. The chain carries TRBV7-8 and TRBJ2-2; TRBD1 matches at 8 bases. The J segment lost 6 bases and the V segment lost 5 bases, leaving 14 bases of the junction unmatched. The CDR3 spans 17 residues. From germline, CDR1 is SGHVS and CDR2 FQNEAQ.

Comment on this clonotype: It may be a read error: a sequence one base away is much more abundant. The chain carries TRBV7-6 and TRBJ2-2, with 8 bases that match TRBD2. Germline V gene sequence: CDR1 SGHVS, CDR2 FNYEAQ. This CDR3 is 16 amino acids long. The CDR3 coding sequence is TGTGCTAGCAGCCAATCCACGGGGGGGCAATCCGGGGAGCAGTTTTTT. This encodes CASSQSTGGQSGEQFF.

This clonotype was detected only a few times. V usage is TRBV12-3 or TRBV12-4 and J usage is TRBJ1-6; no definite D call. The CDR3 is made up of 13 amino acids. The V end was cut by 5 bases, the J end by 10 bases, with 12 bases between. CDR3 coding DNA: TGTGCCAGCAGTCCTAAGGGCCTATCACCCCTCCACTTT. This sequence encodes CASSPKGLSPLHF.

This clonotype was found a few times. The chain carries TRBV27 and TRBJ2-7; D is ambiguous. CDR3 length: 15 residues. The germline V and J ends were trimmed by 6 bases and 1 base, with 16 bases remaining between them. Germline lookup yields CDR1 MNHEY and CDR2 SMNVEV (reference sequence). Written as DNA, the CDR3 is TGTGCCAGCAGAAAGGTTGGCGGAGCGTCCTACGAGCAGTACGTC. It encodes CASRKVGGASYEQYV.

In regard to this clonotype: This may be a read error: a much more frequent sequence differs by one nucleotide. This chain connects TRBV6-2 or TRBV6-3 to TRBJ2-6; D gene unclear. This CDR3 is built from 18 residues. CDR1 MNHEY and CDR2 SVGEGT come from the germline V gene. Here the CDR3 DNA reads TGTACCAGCAGTTACCCCAAGGCAGTTATCTCTGGGGCCAACGTCCTGACTTTC. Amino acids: CTSSYPKAVISGANVLTF.

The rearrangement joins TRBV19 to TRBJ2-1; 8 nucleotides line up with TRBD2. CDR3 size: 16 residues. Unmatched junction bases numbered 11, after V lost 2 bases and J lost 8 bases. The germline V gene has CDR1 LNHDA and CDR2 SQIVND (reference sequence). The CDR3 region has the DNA TGTGCCAGTAGTATAACGGGACTAGTGGAATTCGATGAGCAGTTCTTC. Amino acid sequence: CASSITGLVEFDEQFF.

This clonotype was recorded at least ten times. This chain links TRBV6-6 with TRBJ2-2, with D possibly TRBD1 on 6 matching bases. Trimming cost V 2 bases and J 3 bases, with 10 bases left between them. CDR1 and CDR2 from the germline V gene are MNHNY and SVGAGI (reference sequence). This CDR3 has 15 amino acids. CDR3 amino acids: CASSYGTIDTGELFF. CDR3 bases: TGTGCCAGCAGTTACGGGACAATTGACACCGGGGAGCTGTTTTTT.

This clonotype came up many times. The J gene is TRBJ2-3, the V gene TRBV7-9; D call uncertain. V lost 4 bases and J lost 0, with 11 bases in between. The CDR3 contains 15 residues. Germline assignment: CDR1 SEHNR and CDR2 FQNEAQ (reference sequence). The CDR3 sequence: CASSSPPRSTDTQYF. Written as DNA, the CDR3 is TGTGCCAGCAGCTCCCCCCCACGTAGCACAGATACGCAGTATTTT.

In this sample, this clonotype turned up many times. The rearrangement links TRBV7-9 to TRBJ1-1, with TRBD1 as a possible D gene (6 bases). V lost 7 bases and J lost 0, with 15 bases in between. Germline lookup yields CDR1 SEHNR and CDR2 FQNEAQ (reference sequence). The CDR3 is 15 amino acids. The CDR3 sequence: CASMSKDRLNTEAFF. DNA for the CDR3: TGTGCCAGCATGAGTAAGGACAGATTGAACACTGAAGCTTTCTTT.

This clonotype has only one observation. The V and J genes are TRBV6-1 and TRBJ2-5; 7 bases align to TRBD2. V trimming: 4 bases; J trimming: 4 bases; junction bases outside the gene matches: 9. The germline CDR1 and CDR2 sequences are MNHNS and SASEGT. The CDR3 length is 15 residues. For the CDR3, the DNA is TGTGCCAGCAGTGGGTCCGGGGGGACGGGAGAGACCCAGTACTTC. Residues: CASSGSGGTGETQYF.

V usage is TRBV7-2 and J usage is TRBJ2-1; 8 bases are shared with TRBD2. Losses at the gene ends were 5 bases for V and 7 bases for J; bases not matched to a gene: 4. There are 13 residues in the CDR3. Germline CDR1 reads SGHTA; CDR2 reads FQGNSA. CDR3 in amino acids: CASSTGLANEQFF. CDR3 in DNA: TGTGCCAGCAGCACCGGACTAGCTAATGAGCAGTTCTTC. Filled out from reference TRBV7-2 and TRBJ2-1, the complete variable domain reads GAGVSQSPSNKVTEKGKDVELRCDPISGHTALYWYRQSLGQGLEFLIYFQGNSAPDKSGLPSDRFSAERTGGSVSTLTIQRTQQEDSAVYLCASSTGLANEQFFGPGTRLTVL.

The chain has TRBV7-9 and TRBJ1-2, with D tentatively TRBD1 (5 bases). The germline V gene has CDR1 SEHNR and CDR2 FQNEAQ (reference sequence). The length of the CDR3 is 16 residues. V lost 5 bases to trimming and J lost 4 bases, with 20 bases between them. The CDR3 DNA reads TGTGCCAGCAGCCGCGGACACTCACTGTTCGTCTATGGCTACACCTTC. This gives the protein CASSRGHSLFVYGYTF.

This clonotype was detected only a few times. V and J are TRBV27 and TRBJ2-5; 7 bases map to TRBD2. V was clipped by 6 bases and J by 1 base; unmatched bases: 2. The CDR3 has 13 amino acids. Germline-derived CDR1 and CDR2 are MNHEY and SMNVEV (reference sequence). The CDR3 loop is CASSGTIQETQYF. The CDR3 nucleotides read TGTGCCAGCAGCGGGACTATCCAAGAGACCCAGTACTTC.

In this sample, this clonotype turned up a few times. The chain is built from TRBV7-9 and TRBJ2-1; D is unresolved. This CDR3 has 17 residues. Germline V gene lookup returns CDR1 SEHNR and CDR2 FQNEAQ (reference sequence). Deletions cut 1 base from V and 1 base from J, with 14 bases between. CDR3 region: CASSLEYREMSYNEQFF. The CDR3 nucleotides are TGTGCCAGCAGCTTAGAGTATAGGGAAATGTCCTACAATGAGCAGTTCTTC.

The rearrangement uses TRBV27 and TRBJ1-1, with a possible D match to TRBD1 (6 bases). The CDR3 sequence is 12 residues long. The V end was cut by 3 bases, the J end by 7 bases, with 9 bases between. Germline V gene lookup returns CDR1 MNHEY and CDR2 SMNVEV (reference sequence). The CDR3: CASSFRGLEAFF. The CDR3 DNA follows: TGTGCCAGCAGTTTCAGGGGACTTGAAGCTTTCTTT.

CDR3 region: CASSYSMPRSTDTQYF. In DNA, the CDR3 is TGTGCCAGCAGTTACTCGATGCCTCGAAGCACAGATACGCAGTATTTT. This chain links TRBV6-6 with TRBJ2-3; D not certain. Germline V lookup: CDR1 MNHNY, CDR2 SVGAGI (reference sequence). The length of the CDR3 is 16 residues. Trimming took 0 bases from V and 0 from J, leaving 10 bases between them.

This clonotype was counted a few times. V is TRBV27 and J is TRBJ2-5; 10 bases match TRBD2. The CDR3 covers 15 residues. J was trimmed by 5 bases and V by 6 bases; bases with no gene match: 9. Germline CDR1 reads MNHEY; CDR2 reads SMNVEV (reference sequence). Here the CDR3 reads CASSPERGGQETQYF. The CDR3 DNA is TGTGCCAGCAGCCCGGAGCGGGGGGGCCAGGAGACCCAGTACTTC.

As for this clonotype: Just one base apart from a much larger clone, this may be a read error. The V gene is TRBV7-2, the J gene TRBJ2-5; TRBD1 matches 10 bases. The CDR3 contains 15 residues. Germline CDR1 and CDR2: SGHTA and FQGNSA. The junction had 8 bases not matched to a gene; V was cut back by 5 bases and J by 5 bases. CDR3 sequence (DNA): TGTGCCAGCAGCCTCGGACAGGGGGGGGGCGAGACCCAGTACTTC. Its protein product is CASSLGQGGGETQYF.

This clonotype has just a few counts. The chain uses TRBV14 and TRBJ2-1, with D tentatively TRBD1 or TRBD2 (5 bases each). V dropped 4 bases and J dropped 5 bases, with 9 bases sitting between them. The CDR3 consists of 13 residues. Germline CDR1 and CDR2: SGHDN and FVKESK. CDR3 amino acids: CASSLGPHNEQFF. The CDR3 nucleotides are TGTGCCAGCAGCCTGGGACCGCACAATGAGCAGTTCTTC.

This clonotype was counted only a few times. CDR3 in amino acids: CASSQVPRSGGSYEQYV. The CDR3 coding sequence is TGCGCCAGCAGCCAGGTGCCCCGGAGCGGTGGCTCCTACGAGCAGTACGTC. The chain recombines TRBV4-3 with TRBJ2-7; a possible D gene is TRBD2 (5 bases). The germline V gene has CDR1 LGHNA and CDR2 YSLEER. V lost 3 bases to trimming and J lost 0 bases, with 18 bases between them. This CDR3 spans 17 amino acids.

The CDR3 DNA reads as TGCGCCAGCAGCTTACGGGGGCCTGAGGAGGGAACTGAAGCTTTCTTT. Translated, it gives CASSLRGPEEGTEAFF. The chain carries TRBV5-1 and TRBJ1-1, with D tentatively TRBD1 (6 bases). The germline gives CDR1 SGHRS, CDR2 YFSETQ. The CDR3 length is 16 residues. V was clipped by 2 bases and J by 5 bases, with 19 bases between them.

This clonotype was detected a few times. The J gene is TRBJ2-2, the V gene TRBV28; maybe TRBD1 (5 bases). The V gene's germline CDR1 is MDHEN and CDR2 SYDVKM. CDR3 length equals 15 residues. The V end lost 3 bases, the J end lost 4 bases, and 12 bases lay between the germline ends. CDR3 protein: CASSFSGLGTGELFF. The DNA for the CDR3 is TGTGCCAGCAGTTTTTCAGGGCTGGGCACCGGGGAGCTGTTTTTT. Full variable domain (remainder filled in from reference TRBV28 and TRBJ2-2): DVKVTQSSRYLVKRTGEKVFLECVQDMDHENMFWYRQDPGLGLRLIYFSYDVKMKEKGDIPEGYSVSREKKERFSLILESASTNQTSMYLCASSFSGLGTGELFFGEGSRLTVL.